This is a list of T cell receptor beta chains from one sample in a study of blood T cell repertoires in COVID-19. Profiled with immunoSEQ multiplex PCR; TCRdb holds only in-frame clones, not every one. Of some 150,000 clones listed, 70% to 90% are singletons. The sequenced sample was peripheral blood. The origin of the receptors is a man in his 70s with acute or convalescent COVID-19. Both conserved end residues are part of each CDR3. The D gene is left open where the match is weak. Rows may omit the clone size; those that give it use once, few, many or a size class.

j_call d_call clone_size v_call cdr3_nt cdr3_aa
TRBJ1-4 TRBD1 . TRBV27 TGTGCCAGCAGTATGGGACAGGGGGCCGGTGAAAAACTGTTTTTT CASSMGQGAGEKLFF
TRBJ1-2 . . TRBV3-1/TRBV3-2 TGTGCCAGCAGCGGGAGGGGCAGTGGCTACACCTTC CASSGRGSGYTF
TRBJ2-3 . . TRBV11-2 TGTGCCAGCAGCTTAGATCGCGCTAGCGGCACAGATACGCAGTATTTT CASSLDRASGTDTQYF
TRBJ1-2 . once TRBV7-2 TGTGCCAGCAGCTTAGCGAGGGCATCGCGGGGCTACACCTTC CASSLARASRGYTF
TRBJ2-7 TRBD1 . TRBV4-1 TGCGCCAGCAGCCAAGAGGGACAGGGTGGCTACGAGCAGTACTTC CASSQEGQGGYEQYF
TRBJ1-2 . . TRBV30 TGTGCCCGTGACAGCCGCTCCTATGGCTACACCTTC CARDSRSYGYTF
TRBJ2-6 . . TRBV4-1 TGCGCCAGCAGCCCCCAGGGGCGCTCTGGGGCCAACGTCCTGACTTTC CASSPQGRSGANVLTF
TRBJ1-2 . . TRBV7-8 TGTGCCAGCAGCCCCCGACAGGAGAGCAGCTATGGCTACACCTTC CASSPRQESSYGYTF
TRBJ2-1 TRBD2 . TRBV11-2 TGTGCCAGCAGCGTCAGCGGGACTGGGAATGAGCAGTTCTTC CASSVSGTGNEQFF
TRBJ1-6 TRBD1 . TRBV7-8 TGTGCCAGCAGCTTAGCAGGGACAGAGAATTCACCCCTCCACTTT CASSLAGTENSPLHF
TRBJ2-5 TRBD2 . TRBV6-2/TRBV6-3 TGTGCCAGCAGTCTCGGGGGCGGGAGGGCCGCGACCCAGTACTTC CASSLGGGRAATQYF
TRBJ2-7 TRBD1 once TRBV5-1 TGCGCCAGCAGCCAAACCGGGACAGCCTACGAGCAGTACTTC CASSQTGTAYEQYF
TRBJ2-3 TRBD2 . TRBV11-2 TGTGCCAGCAGCTTAAACAGCGGGAGAGTGATAGATACGCAGTATTTT CASSLNSGRVIDTQYF
TRBJ1-2 . once TRBV19 TGTGCCAGTAGTATGCTGAGGAACTATGGCTACACCTTC CASSMLRNYGYTF
TRBJ2-3 TRBD1 . TRBV29-1 TGCAGCGTTGAGGGTCTTCTGGACAGGGGGCTTACAGATACGCAGTATTTT CSVEGLLDRGLTDTQYF
TRBJ1-1 . . TRBV7-2 TGTGCCAGCAGCTTATTGCGGGCCTCGAACACTGAAGCTTTCTTT CASSLLRASNTEAFF
TRBJ1-1 . few TRBV27 TGTGCCAGCAGTTACCGGGGACAGAACACTGAAGCTTTCTTT CASSYRGQNTEAFF